This T cell receptor beta chain was recorded in a study of glioma-infiltrating T cells after dendritic cell vaccination. Deletions cut 4 bases from V and 1 base from J, with 8 bases between. CDR1 is SGHRS and CDR2 is YFSETQ in the germline V gene. The CDR3 sequence is 13 residues long. Method: immunoSEQ multiplex PCR; TCRdb's copy keeps in-frame clones and lacks some. The sample shows about 95,000 clones, more than 70% of them seen only once. The chain employs TRBV5-1 and TRBJ1-1; no clear D. Here the sequenced sample was blood, taken before dendritic cell vaccination. The TCR sequence derives from a human donor with glioblastoma. CDR3 DNA sequence: TGCGCCAGCAGCCTAAGACAGAACACTGAAGCTTTCTTT. Translating gives CASSLRQNTEAFF.